This T cell receptor beta chain was sequenced in a study of blood T cell repertoires in COVID-19. Assay used: immunoSEQ multiplex PCR; TCRdb lists only in-frame clones, some missing. The sample has more than 45,000 clones, 85% to 90% seen once. With 4 bases removed from V and 1 base from J, the gap between germline ends came to 11 bases. The germline CDR1 and CDR2 sequences are SGDLS and YYNGEE. This CDR3 is 14 amino acids long. The sequence derives from a woman aged 60-70 years with acute or convalescent COVID-19. Material for sequencing was peripheral blood. V usage is TRBV9 and J usage is TRBJ1-1; D unresolved. Here the CDR3 DNA reads TGTGCCAGCAGCCCCATGGGAGGGAACACTGAAGCTTTCTTT. Translating gives CASSPMGGNTEAFF.